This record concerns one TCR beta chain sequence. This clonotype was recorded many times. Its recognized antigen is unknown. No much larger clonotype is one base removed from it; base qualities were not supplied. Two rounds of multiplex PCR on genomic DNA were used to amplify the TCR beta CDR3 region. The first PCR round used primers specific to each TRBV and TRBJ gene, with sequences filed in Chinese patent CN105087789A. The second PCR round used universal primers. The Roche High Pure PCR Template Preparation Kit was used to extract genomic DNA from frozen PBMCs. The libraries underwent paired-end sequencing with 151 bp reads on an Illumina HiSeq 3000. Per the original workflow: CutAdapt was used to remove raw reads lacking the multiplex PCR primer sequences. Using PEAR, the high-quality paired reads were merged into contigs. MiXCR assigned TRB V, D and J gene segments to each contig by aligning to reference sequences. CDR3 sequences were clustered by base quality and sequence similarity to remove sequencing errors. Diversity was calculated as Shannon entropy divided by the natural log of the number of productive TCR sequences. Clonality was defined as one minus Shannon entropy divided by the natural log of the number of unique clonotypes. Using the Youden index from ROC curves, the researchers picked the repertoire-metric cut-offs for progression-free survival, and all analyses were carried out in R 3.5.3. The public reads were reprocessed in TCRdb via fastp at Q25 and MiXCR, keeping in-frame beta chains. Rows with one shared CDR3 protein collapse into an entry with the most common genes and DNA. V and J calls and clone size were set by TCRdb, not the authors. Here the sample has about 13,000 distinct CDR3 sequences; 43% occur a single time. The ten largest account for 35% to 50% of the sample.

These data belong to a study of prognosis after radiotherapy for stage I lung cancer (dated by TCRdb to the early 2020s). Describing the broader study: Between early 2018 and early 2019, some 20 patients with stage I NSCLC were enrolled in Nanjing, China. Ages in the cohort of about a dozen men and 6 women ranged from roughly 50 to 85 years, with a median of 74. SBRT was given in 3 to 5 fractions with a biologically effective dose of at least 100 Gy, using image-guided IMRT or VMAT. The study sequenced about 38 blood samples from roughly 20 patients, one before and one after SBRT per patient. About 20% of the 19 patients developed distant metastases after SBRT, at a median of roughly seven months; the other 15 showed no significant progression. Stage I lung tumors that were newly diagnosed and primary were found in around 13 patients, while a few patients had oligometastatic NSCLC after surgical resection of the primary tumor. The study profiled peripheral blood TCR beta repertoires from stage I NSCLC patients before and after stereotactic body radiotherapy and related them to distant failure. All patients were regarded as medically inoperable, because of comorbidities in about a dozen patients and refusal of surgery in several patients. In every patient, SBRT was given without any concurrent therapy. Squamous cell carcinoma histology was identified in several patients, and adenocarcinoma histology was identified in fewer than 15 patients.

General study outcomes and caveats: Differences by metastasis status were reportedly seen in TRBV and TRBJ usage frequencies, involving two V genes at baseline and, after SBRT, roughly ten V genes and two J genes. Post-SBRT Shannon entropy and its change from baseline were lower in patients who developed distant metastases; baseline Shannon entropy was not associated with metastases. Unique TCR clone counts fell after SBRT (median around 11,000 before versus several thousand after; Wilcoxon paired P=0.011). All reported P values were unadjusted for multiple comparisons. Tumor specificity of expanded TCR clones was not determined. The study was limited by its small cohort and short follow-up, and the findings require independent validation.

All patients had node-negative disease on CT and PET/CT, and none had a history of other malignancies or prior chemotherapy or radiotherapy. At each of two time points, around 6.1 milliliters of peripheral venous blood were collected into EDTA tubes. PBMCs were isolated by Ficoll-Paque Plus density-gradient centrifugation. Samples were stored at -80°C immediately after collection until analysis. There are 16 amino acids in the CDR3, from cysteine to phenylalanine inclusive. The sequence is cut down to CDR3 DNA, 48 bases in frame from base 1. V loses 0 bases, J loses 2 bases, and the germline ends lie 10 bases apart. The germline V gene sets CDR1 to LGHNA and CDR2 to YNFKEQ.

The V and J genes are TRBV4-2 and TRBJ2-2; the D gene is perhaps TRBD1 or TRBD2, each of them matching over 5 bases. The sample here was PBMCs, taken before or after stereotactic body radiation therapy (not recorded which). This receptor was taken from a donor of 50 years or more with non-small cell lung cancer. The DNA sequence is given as TGTGCCAGCAGCCAAGAGGGGACGGTCAACACCGGGGAGCTGTTTTTT. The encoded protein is CASSQEGTVNTGELFF.